This is a list of T cell receptor beta chains from one sample in a study of T cells expressing NK-cell markers. TCRdb reworked the 5' RACE reads into one entry per CDR3 protein, no DNA. This table lists about 460,000 distinct CDR3 sequences. Sample: blood T cells: a sorted CD56 or NKG2C T cell subset, CD4+ or CD8+ T cells, or bulk PBMC T cells (not recorded which). These receptors came from a woman in her fifties or sixties in good health. The CDR3 runs from the conserved cysteine through the conserved F or W.

TRBJ2-5,TRBV7-9,CATAGGQYQETQYF
TRBJ2-5,TRBV12-3/TRBV12-4,CASTTRGTSGSGRETQYF
TRBJ2-1,TRBV12-3/TRBV12-4,CASSLVGRVFEQFF
TRBJ1-2,TRBV12-3/TRBV12-4,CASRWTGGGYGYTF
TRBJ2-7,TRBV5-1,CASRKEGTRSEQYF
TRBJ1-2,TRBV12-3/TRBV12-4,CASSGARGLRGYTF
TRBJ1-1,TRBV5-1,CASTIEGHPTEAFF
TRBJ2-2,TRBV5-6,CASSFSDRGASGTGELFF
TRBJ2-7,TRBV3-1,CASSQVQAGVGEQYF
TRBJ2-1,TRBV11-2,CASQGWEGHNEQFF
TRBJ2-7,TRBV3-1,CASSQTGTGGHEQYF
TRBJ2-1,TRBV13,CASSQPGGGNEQFF
TRBJ2-4,TRBV5-6,CASSLRTGQGNIQYF
TRBJ1-2,TRBV6-6,CASRGQGALGYTF
TRBJ1-2,TRBV29-1,CSVQTPDSPNYGYTF
TRBJ2-7,TRBV20-1,CSASRDQQLAEQYF
TRBJ2-3,TRBV5-5,CASSLSVGGPITDTQYF
TRBJ2-3,TRBV19,CASSIPGLAADTQYF